A selection of T cell receptor beta chains follows, all from one sample in a study of blood T cell repertoires in COVID-19. Sequencing was performed with immunoSEQ multiplex PCR; in TCRdb, only in-frame clones are kept and a portion is missing. This sample carries around 98,000 clones, approximately 72% of them seen once, and the ten largest clones take 24%. The specimen sequenced was peripheral blood. Receptors were obtained from a man between 70 and 80 years old with acute or convalescent COVID-19. Both conserved end residues are part of each CDR3. D genes are given only for firm matches. Size is omitted from some rows. Given values are once, few, many or a class for expanded clones.

j_call	v_call	clone_size	d_call	cdr3_nt	cdr3_aa
TRBJ2-7	TRBV5-6	NA	NA	TGTGCCAGCAGCTTGGGCAGGGTTAGCTCCTACGAGCAGTACTTC	CASSLGRVSSYEQYF
TRBJ2-5	TRBV24-1	NA	NA	TGTGCCACCAGTGACCCAGCTACGGCGGAAAGACCCCAGTACTTC	CATSDPATAERPQYF
TRBJ2-1	TRBV6-5	NA	TRBD1	TGTGCCAGCAGGAGGCCAGACAGGGGAGGCAATGAGCAGTTCTTC	CASRRPDRGGNEQFF
TRBJ2-7	TRBV5-6	NA	TRBD2	TGTGCCAGCAGATCTCTAGCGGGAGGGACCTACGAGCAGTACTTC	CASRSLAGGTYEQYF
TRBJ1-5	TRBV3-1/TRBV3-2	NA	NA	TGTGCCAGCAGCCCCGCTGGGCCAGTATCCAATCAGCCCCAGCATTTT	CASSPAGPVSNQPQHF
TRBJ1-5	TRBV5-4	NA	NA	TGTGCCAGCAGCTTGGGCGGGACGAGCAATCAGCCCCAGCATTTT	CASSLGGTSNQPQHF
TRBJ1-6	TRBV7-2	NA	NA	TGTGCCAGCAGCCCACGTGGACGGGAAAATTCACCCCTCCACTTT	CASSPRGRENSPLHF
TRBJ2-2	TRBV7-8	once	NA	TGTGCCAGCAGCTCCCGAACGGGGTACACCGGGGAGCTGTTTTTT	CASSSRTGYTGELFF
TRBJ2-7	TRBV7-2	NA	NA	TGTGCCAGCAGCCGTTCTTCTGGCGGGGTGCGGCAGTACTTC	CASSRSSGGVRQYF
TRBJ2-7	TRBV18	NA	NA	TGTGCCAGCTCACCAATCCAGGGGCAGGGGCACTCCTACGAGCAGTACTTC	CASSPIQGQGHSYEQYF
TRBJ2-2	TRBV27	NA	NA	TGTGCCAGCAGTCCACAGACAGGCCTTACGGATACCGGGGAGCTGTTTTTT	CASSPQTGLTDTGELFF
TRBJ2-1	TRBV11-3	NA	TRBD2	TGTGCCAGCAGCTACGCCGGGACTAGCGGGTACAATGAGCAGTTCTTC	CASSYAGTSGYNEQFF
TRBJ1-1	TRBV5-4	once	NA	TGTGCCACCGTTCTGGGGGAGGGAAATGTAGGAGAAGCTTTCTTT	CATVLGEGNVGEAFF
TRBJ2-7	TRBV18	NA	TRBD1	TGTGCCAGCTCACCAGAGAGACAGGGAAACGAGCAGTACTTC	CASSPERQGNEQYF
TRBJ1-1	TRBV5-4	once	TRBD1	TGTGCCAGCAGCTTGGATTCAGGGGGGATGAACACTGAAGCTTTCTTT	CASSLDSGGMNTEAFF
TRBJ1-6	TRBV27	few	NA	TGTGCCAGCAGTTTAGGGGGGTGGATTACCTATAATTCACCCCTCCACTTT	CASSLGGWITYNSPLHF
TRBJ2-7	TRBV30	NA	NA	TGTGCCTGGAGCCAGACAGTTAATTCCTACGAGCAGTACTTC	CAWSQTVNSYEQYF
TRBJ1-5	TRBV7-2	NA	TRBD1	TGTGCCAGCAGCTTACAACAGGGGGACTATCAGCCCCAGCATTTT	CASSLQQGDYQPQHF
TRBJ1-5	TRBV7-2	NA	TRBD1	TGTGCCAGCGAAGTCGACAGGGGGATCAATCAGCCCCAGCATTTT	CASEVDRGINQPQHF
TRBJ2-3	TRBV5-1	NA	TRBD2	TGCGCTTGCGGGCTAGCGGGAGAGGGGAGAGATACGCAGTATTTT	CACGLAGEGRDTQYF
TRBJ1-5	TRBV19	NA	NA	TGTGCCAGTAGTAGCCAGGGGCCACAGCCCCAGCATTTT	CASSSQGPQPQHF
TRBJ2-1	TRBV10-3	NA	NA	TGTGCCATCAGTGGGTCGACGGGAGAAAGGTACAATGAGCAGTTCTTC	CAISGSTGERYNEQFF
TRBJ2-1	TRBV7-4	NA	NA	TGTGCCAGCAGTTCCAACAGGACTAAATACAATGAGCAGTTCTTC	CASSSNRTKYNEQFF
TRBJ1-5	TRBV18	NA	NA	TGTGCCAGCGAGGGAGAGAGGAATCAGCCCCAGCATTTT	CASEGERNQPQHF
TRBJ1-2	TRBV29-1	few	TRBD1	TGCAGCGTTGCCAGGGACAGAAACTATGGCTACACCTTC	CSVARDRNYGYTF
TRBJ1-1	TRBV4-1	NA	NA	TGCGCCAGCAGCCGCCAAACAGTGAACACTGAAGCTTTCTTT	CASSRQTVNTEAFF
TRBJ1-1	TRBV28	NA	NA	TGTGCCAGCAGCCTATCACAGGGAACTGTCGCTTTCTTT	CASSLSQGTVAFF
TRBJ2-1	TRBV6-6	NA	TRBD2	TGTGCCAGCAGCAGGACTAGCGGAACCTACAATGAGCAGTTCTTC	CASSRTSGTYNEQFF
TRBJ2-7	TRBV7-6	NA	TRBD1	TGTGCCAGCAGCTTAGCAGGACAGGGGGGGAACTACGAGCAGTACTTC	CASSLAGQGGNYEQYF
TRBJ2-7	TRBV27	NA	TRBD1	TGTGCCAGCAGTTTTAACGGACAGGGCCGTGCCAACGAGCAGTACTTC	CASSFNGQGRANEQYF
TRBJ2-7	TRBV18	NA	NA	TGTGCCAGCTCACCACGGATGCAGGGAGGCCATACTAGAAATCCGTCCTACGAGCAGTACTTC	CASSPRMQGGHTRNPSYEQYF
TRBJ2-3	TRBV3-1/TRBV3-2	NA	TRBD1	TGTGCCAGCAGCTGGGACAGTCATGATACGCAGTATTTT	CASSWDSHDTQYF
TRBJ1-5	TRBV4-3	NA	TRBD1	TGCGCCAGCAGCCAAGATGGCGGCCCGGGACAGGGCCGGCAGCCCCAGCATTTT	CASSQDGGPGQGRQPQHF
TRBJ2-3	TRBV7-8	NA	NA	TGTGCCAGCAGCCTAGAGGGGATCGGGTCCACAGATACGCAGTATTTT	CASSLEGIGSTDTQYF
TRBJ2-3	TRBV11-1	NA	TRBD2	TGTGCCAGCAGCGGGGGAGGGCGCAGGAATACGCAGTATTTT	CASSGGGRRNTQYF
TRBJ1-2	TRBV7-2	NA	NA	TGTGCCAGCAGCTTAGCGCCTCGGACAGAGAACTATGGCTACACCTTC	CASSLAPRTENYGYTF
TRBJ2-5	TRBV7-2	NA	NA	TGTGCCAGCAGCTTCGTCCGGTCGGGGGAGACCCAGTACTTC	CASSFVRSGETQYF
TRBJ2-3	TRBV28	NA	NA	TGTGCCAGCAGTTCCGGGGGGCAAGGCACAGATACGCAGTATTTT	CASSSGGQGTDTQYF
TRBJ2-7	TRBV7-2	NA	TRBD1	TGTGCCAGCAGCTTAGTCCCGGGACAGGCCTCTAACTACGAGCAGTACTTC	CASSLVPGQASNYEQYF
TRBJ1-1	TRBV3-1/TRBV3-2	NA	NA	TGTGCCAGCAGCCAAGGTACAGGGAACACTGAAGCTTTCTTT	CASSQGTGNTEAFF
TRBJ2-7	TRBV6-5	NA	TRBD1	TGTGCCAGCAGATCCGGACAGGGTTCCTACGAGCAGTACTTC	CASRSGQGSYEQYF
TRBJ1-1	TRBV5-1	NA	NA	TGCGCCAGCAGCGGGGAGGTGGGGAACACTGAAGCTTTCTTT	CASSGEVGNTEAFF
TRBJ2-2	TRBV11-3	NA	TRBD2	TGTGCCAGCAGCCCTGGGACTAGCGGGAGGGCCGACACCGGGGAGCTGTTTTTT	CASSPGTSGRADTGELFF
TRBJ2-7	TRBV7-6	NA	NA	TGTGCCAGCAGCTTAGCTCCACTAGCCACCGGCGAGCAGTACTTC	CASSLAPLATGEQYF
TRBJ1-1	TRBV11-2	few	NA	TGTGCCAGCAGCCCTGGCTCTGAAGCTTTCTTT	CASSPGSEAFF
TRBJ2-5	TRBV7-2	NA	TRBD1	TGTGCCAGCAGCCCCTCACTGACAGGGAAGACCCAGTACTTC	CASSPSLTGKTQYF
TRBJ2-7	TRBV5-1	NA	TRBD2	TGCGCCAGCTCCAGTTCCACAGAGGCGGGCGAGCGGGATCCCTACGAGCAGTACTTC	CASSSSTEAGERDPYEQYF
TRBJ2-1	TRBV4-1	NA	TRBD2	TGCGCCAGCAGCCGCCACACCGGGACTAGCGGGAGAAGGTATGAGCAGTTCTTC	CASSRHTGTSGRRYEQFF
TRBJ1-5	TRBV6-1	NA	TRBD1	TGTGCCAGCAGTGAAAATAATAACAGGGGCTCAAATCAGCCCCAGCATTTT	CASSENNNRGSNQPQHF
TRBJ2-7	TRBV2	NA	TRBD2	TGTGCCAGCAGTGGTACTAGCGGGAGGGCCTTCGGCGAGCAGTACTTC	CASSGTSGRAFGEQYF